This T cell receptor beta chain originates from a study of T cell repertoires in cytomegalovirus infection. This clonotype was detected once. Its cognate antigen is unknown. Germline V gives CDR1 DFQATT, CDR2 SNEGSKA (reference sequence). The CDR3 totals 12 residues. Trimming left V 5 bases short and J 4 bases short, with 11 bases between. TCRdb itself ran the reads through MiXCR, one entry per CDR3 protein. The profile shows hundreds of thousands of distinct CDR3 sequences, about 33% of them singletons. Notes on the study in general: Dominating the ex vivo response were TCR beta clonotypes that were CMV-specific and HLA-C-restricted.

The chain carries TRBV20-1 and TRBJ1-2; D is unclear. The sequence came from a human donor in good health (CMV status not recorded). Some clones in this sample may be carry-over from other donors' samples. The sample in question was cultured PBMCs, obtained from culture after CMV antigen stimulation. The DNA of the CDR3 is TGCAGTGCTCGGGGTTACGTCTATGGCTACACCTTC. Amino acids: CSARGYVYGYTF.